This T cell receptor (beta chain) was sequenced during a study of monozygotic twins with inflammatory bowel disease. For this clonotype: Its antigen remains unknown.

CDR3 length: 15 amino acids. Per germline, CDR1 SEHNR and CDR2 FQNEAQ (reference sequence). After skipping T cell sorting, the authors isolated total RNA from whole blood. Overall study findings and caveats: Support was lacking for any single strong IBD-associated signal or clonotype.

Total RNA amounting to 3,500 to 4,000 ng went into each TCR library. cDNA for TCRalpha and TCRbeta was amplified by nested PCRs of about 15 then 9 cycles. TCRdb reprocessed the 5' RACE reads and keeps a single row for each CDR3 protein, giving no DNA. The listing contains a few hundred thousand distinct CDR3 sequences. The rearrangement links TRBV7-9 to TRBJ2-1; TCRdb calls TRBD2, which cannot be checked without DNA. This receptor was taken from a human donor with ulcerative colitis or Crohn's disease, or a healthy co-twin of an affected twin (not recorded which). Sequencing was done on a sample of blood. CDR3: CASSLGLVAWDEQFF.